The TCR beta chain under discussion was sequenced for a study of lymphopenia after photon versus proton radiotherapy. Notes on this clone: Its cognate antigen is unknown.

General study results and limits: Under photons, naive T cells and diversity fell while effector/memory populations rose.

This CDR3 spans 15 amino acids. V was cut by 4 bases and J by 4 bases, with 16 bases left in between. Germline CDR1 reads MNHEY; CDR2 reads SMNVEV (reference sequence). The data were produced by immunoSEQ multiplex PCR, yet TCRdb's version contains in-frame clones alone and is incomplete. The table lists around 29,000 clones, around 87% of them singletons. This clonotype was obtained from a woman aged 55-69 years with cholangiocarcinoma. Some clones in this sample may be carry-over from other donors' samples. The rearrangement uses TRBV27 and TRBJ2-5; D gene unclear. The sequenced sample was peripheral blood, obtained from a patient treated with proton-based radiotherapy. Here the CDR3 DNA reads TGTGCCAGCAGTTCCCCCCTGACGAATAGAGAGACCCAGTACTTC. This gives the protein CASSSPLTNRETQYF.